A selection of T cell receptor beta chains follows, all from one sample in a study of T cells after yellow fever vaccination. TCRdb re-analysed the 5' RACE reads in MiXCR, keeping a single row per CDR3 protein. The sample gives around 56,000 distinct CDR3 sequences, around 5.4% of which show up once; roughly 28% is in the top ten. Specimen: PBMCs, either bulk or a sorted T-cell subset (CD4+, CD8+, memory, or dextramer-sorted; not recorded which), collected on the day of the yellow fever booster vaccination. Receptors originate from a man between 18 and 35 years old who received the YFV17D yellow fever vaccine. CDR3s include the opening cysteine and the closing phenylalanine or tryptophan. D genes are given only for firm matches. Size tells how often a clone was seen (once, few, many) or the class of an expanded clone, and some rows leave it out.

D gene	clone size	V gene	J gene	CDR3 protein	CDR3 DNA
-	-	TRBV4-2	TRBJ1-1	CASSQVSQTEAFF	TGTGCCAGCAGCCAAGTTAGTCAAACTGAAGCTTTCTTT
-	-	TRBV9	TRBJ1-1	CASSVEETYRRSEAFF	TGTGCCAGCAGCGTAGAAGAAACGTATCGGAGGAGTGAAGCTTTCTTT
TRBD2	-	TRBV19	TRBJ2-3	CASSIDRGGVDTQYF	TGTGCCAGTAGTATAGATCGCGGGGGAGTAGATACGCAGTATTTT
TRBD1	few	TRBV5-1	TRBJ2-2	CASSLDRGPSGELFF	TGCGCCAGCAGCCTCGACAGGGGGCCTTCCGGGGAGCTGTTTTTT
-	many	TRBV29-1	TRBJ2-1	CSVPRWEENTNEQFF	TGCAGCGTCCCTCGTTGGGAGGAGAATACCAATGAGCAGTTCTTC
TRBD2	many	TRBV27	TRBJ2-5	CASSSAGQETQYF	TGTGCCAGCAGTTCAGCGGGGCAAGAGACCCAGTACTTC
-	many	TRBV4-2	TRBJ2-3	CASSPVLGGTQYF	TGTGCCAGCAGCCCAGTCCTAGGGGGTACGCAGTATTTT
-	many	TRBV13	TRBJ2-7	CASSSDSNGDEQYF	TGTGCCAGCAGCTCTGACTCCAACGGGGACGAGCAGTACTTC
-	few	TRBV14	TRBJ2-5	CASSRGYETQYF	TGTGCCAGCAGCCGGGGCTACGAGACCCAGTACTTC
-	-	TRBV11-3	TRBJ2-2	CASSYSQDAGELFF	TGTGCCAGCAGCTACTCCCAGGACGCCGGGGAGCTGTTTTTT
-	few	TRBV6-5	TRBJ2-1	CASSYSNPGRSEQFF	TGTGCCAGCAGTTACTCGAACCCGGGGCGTTCTGAGCAGTTCTTC
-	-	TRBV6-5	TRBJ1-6	CASSQLGTVGINPNSPLHF	TGTGCCAGCAGCCAACTCGGGACGGTGGGAATTAACCCAAATTCACCCCTCCACTTT
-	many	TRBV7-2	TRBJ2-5	CASSLNWVRETQYF	TGTGCCAGCAGCTTAAATTGGGTGCGGGAGACCCAGTACTTC
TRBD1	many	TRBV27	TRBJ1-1	CASSPYRTGNTEAFF	TGTGCCAGCAGTCCTTATAGGACAGGGAACACTGAAGCTTTCTTT
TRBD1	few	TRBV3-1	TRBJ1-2	CASSEQGAGYGYTF	TGTGCCAGCAGCGAACAGGGGGCGGGCTATGGCTACACCTTC
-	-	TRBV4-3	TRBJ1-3	CASSQGGSSGNTIYF	TGCGCCAGCAGCCAAGGAGGGTCTTCTGGAAACACCATATATTTT
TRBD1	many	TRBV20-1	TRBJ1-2	CSAGTGLNYGYTF	TGCAGTGCTGGGACAGGGTTAAACTATGGCTACACCTTC
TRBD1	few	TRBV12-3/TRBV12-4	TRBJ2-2	CASRTPLGQGGTGELFF	TGTGCCAGCAGGACGCCCCTTGGACAGGGGGGTACCGGGGAGCTGTTTTTT
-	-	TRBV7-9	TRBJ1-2	CASSSGRRGANYGYTF	TGTGCCAGCAGCTCCGGGCGACGGGGGGCTAACTATGGCTACACCTTC
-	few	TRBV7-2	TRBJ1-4	CASSPGYEKLFF	TGTGCCAGCAGCCCCGGATATGAAAAACTGTTTTTT
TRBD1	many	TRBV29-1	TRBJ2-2	CSVHRGPGELFF	TGCAGCGTTCACAGGGGGCCCGGGGAGCTGTTTTTT
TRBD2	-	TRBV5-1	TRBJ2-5	CASSGISGGPQETQYF	TGCGCCAGCTCAGGAATTAGCGGGGGGCCCCAAGAGACCCAGTACTTC
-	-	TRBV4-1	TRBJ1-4	CASSQGRITNEKLFF	TGCGCCAGCAGCCAAGGCAGGATAACTAATGAAAAACTGTTTTTT
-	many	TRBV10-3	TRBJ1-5	CAISESVVPSNQPQHF	TGTGCCATCAGTGAGTCGGTGGTCCCTAGCAATCAGCCCCAGCATTTT
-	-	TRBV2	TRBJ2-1	CASRQGQHEQFF	TGTGCCAGCAGGCAGGGGCAGCATGAGCAGTTCTTC
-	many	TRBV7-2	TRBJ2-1	CASSLELEQFF	TGTGCCAGCAGCTTAGAGCTTGAGCAGTTCTTC
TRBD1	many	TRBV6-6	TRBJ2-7	CASSPGGPYEQYF	TGTGCCAGCAGCCCAGGGGGTCCCTACGAGCAGTACTTC
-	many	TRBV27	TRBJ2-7	CASSRPPGPRAYEQYF	TGTGCCAGCAGTAGACCTCCGGGGCCGAGAGCCTACGAGCAGTACTTC
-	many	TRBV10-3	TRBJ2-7	CAISLQGRKFYEQYF	TGTGCCATCAGTTTGCAGGGAAGAAAGTTTTACGAGCAGTACTTC
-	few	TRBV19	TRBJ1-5	CASSIVTINQPQHF	TGTGCCAGTAGTATAGTAACAATCAATCAGCCCCAGCATTTT
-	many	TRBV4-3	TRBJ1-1	CASSPGGASNTEAFF	TGCGCCAGCAGTCCGGGAGGGGCCTCGAACACTGAAGCTTTCTTT
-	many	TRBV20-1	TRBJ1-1	CSARSPTANTEAFF	TGCAGTGCTAGATCCCCGACAGCGAACACTGAAGCTTTCTTT
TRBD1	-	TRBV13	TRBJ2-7	CASSPGGQGGYEQYF	TGTGCCAGCAGCCCCGGGGGACAGGGTGGCTACGAGCAGTACTTC
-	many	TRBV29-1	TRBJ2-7	CSVEVVQRPYEQYF	TGCAGCGTTGAAGTAGTCCAGAGGCCCTACGAGCAGTACTTC
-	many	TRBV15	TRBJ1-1	CATSRDMDTEAFF	TGTGCCACCAGCAGAGATATGGACACTGAAGCTTTCTTT
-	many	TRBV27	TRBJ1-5	CASYFYSNQPQHF	TGTGCCAGCTACTTCTATAGCAATCAGCCCCAGCATTTT
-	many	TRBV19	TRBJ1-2	CASSPMDGANYGYTF	TGTGCCAGTAGTCCGATGGACGGGGCTAACTATGGCTACACCTTC
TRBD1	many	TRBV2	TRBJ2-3	CAILHRGSTHTDTQYF	TGTGCCATCCTTCACAGGGGGTCCACACACACAGATACGCAGTATTTT
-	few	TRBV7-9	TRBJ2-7	CASSLPQAPSYEQYF	TGTGCCAGCAGCTTACCCCAGGCCCCCTCCTACGAGCAGTACTTC
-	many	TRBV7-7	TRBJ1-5	CASSYSGRGNQPQHF	TGTGCCAGCAGCTATTCAGGGCGGGGGAATCAGCCCCAGCATTTT
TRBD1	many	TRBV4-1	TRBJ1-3	CASSQTTGGFGNTIYF	TGCGCCAGCAGCCAAACTACAGGGGGCTTCGGAAACACCATATATTTT
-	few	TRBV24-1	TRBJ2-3	CATSGGDPPTQYF	TGTGCCACCAGTGGGGGGGACCCTCCTACGCAGTATTTT
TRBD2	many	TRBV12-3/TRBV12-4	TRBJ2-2	CASSLLAENTGELFF	TGTGCCAGCAGTTTACTAGCGGAGAACACCGGGGAGCTGTTTTTT
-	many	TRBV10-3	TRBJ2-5	CAISALASETQYF	TGTGCCATCAGTGCGCTAGCCTCAGAGACCCAGTACTTC